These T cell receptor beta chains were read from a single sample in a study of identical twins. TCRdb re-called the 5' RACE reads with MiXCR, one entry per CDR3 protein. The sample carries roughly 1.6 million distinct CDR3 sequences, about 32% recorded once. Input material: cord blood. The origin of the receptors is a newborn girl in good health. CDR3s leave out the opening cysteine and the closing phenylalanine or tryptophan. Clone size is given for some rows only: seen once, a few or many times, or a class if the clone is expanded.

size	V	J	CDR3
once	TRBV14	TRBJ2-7	ASSQDLGAVYEQY
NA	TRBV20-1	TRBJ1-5	SARDPLNQPQH
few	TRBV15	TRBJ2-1	ATSRGYRSSGTYNEQF
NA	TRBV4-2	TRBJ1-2	ASSQMRGNYDYT
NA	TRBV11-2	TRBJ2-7	ASSLKTSGAPYEQY
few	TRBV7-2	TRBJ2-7	ASSPSTVREQY
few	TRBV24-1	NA	ATGGSGAESYNEQY
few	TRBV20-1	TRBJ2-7	SARATSGVYNEQY
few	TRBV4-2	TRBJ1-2	ASSQRGGENYGYT
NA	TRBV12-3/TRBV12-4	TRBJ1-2	ASSFGGGDYGYT
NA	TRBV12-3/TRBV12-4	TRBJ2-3	ASLISLAGGALTADTEY
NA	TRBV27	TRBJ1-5	ASRRQEHLPQH
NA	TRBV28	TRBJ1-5	ASSNFGGDQPQH
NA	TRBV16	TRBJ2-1	ASSQSYAGNEQF
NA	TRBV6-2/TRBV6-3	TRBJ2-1	ASSPTLEQF
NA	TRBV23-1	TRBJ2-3	ASSQTGSSTDTQY
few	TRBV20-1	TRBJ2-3	SARTGGSTDTQY
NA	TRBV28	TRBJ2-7	ASSYQRESSYEQY